This T cell receptor (beta chain) is drawn from a study of control samples from healthy donors and cancer patients. Germline CDR1 SGHRS, CDR2 YFSETQ. V lost 0 bases to trimming and J lost 0 bases, with 7 bases between them. CDR3 length equals 15 residues. Using immunoSEQ multiplex PCR, the repertoire was profiled, and TCRdb retains in-frame clones only, with some absent. The table shows tens of thousands of clones, with 80% to 90% occurring only once. The receptor was isolated from a woman aged 55-69 years with lung cancer. The sample taken for sequencing was PBMCs. This chain joins TRBV5-1 and TRBJ2-1; D call uncertain. The CDR3 sequence is CASSLDSSSYNEQFF. CDR3 nucleotide sequence: TGCGCCAGCAGCTTGGATAGTAGCTCCTACAATGAGCAGTTCTTC. Using reference TRBV5-1 and TRBJ2-1 for the parts outside the CDR3, the full variable domain is KAGVTQTPRYLIKTRGQQVTLSCSPISGHRSVSWYQQTPGQGLQFLFEYFSETQRNKGNFPGRFSGRQFSNSRSEMNVSTLELGDSALYLCASSLDSSSYNEQFFGPGTRLTVL.